This passage covers 2 T cell receptor beta chains from one sample sequenced in a study of T cell repertoires in cytomegalovirus infection. TCRdb ran MiXCR on the reads and lists one entry per CDR3 protein. The sample has more than 350,000 distinct CDR3 sequences; approximately 33% are singletons. Sample: PBMCs. The receptors shown here come from a human donor in good health (CMV status not recorded). Some clones in this sample may be carry-over from other donors' samples.

This clonotype occurred a few times. The rearrangement joins TRBV19 to TRBJ1-2; D remains unclear. The V and J ends lost 7 bases and 6 bases respectively, with 21 bases between them. Per germline, CDR1 LNHDA and CDR2 SQIVND (reference sequence). The CDR3 loop spans 15 amino acids. CDR3 in DNA: TGTGCCAGTACCGCGTGGGATTCCGGGGTCGATGGCTACACCTTC. Amino acids: CASTAWDSGVDGYTF.

The chain recombines TRBV20-1 with TRBJ1-1; maybe TRBD1 (6 bases). The CDR3 extends over 15 amino acids. The germline V gene has CDR1 DFQATT and CDR2 SNEGSKA (reference sequence). The germline V and J ends were trimmed by 0 bases and 3 bases, with 14 bases remaining between them. CDR3 sequence: CSARDLDRSDTEAFF. The DNA for the CDR3 is TGCAGTGCTAGAGATTTGGACAGATCCGACACTGAAGCTTTCTTT.